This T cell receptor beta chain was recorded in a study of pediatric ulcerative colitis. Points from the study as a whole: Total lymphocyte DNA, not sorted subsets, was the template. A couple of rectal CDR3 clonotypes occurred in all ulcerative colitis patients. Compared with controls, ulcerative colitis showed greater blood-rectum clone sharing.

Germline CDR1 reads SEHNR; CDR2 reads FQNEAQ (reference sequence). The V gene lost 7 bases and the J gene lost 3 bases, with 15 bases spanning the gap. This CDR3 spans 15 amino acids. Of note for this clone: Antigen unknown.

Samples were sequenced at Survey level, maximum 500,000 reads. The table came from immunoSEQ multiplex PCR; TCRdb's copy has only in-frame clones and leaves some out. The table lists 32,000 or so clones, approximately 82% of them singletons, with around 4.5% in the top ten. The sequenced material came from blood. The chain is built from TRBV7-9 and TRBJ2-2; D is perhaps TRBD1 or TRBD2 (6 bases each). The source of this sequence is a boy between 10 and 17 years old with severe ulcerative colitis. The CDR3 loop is CASTTLRGDTGELFF. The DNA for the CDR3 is TGTGCCAGCACCACCCTGAGGGGGGACACCGGGGAGCTGTTTTTT.